The rows below give T cell receptor beta chains drawn from one sample of a study of cytomegalovirus exposure and HLA in healthy donors. Generated by immunoSEQ multiplex PCR, the TCRdb table keeps only in-frame clones and is missing some. This repertoire includes tens of thousands of clones. Specimen: PBMCs. The receptors shown here come from a woman between 40 and 50 years old in good health and CMV-seropositive. Each CDR3 is given with its conserved first and last residue. The D gene is left open where the match is weak.

V: TRBV29-1; D: NA; J: TRBJ1-1; CDR3: CSVLGGENTEAFF; DNA: TGCAGCGTCCTTGGGGGGGAGAACACTGAAGCTTTCTTT
V: TRBV6-1; D: TRBD2; J: TRBJ2-5; CDR3: CASRAGLRYQETQYF; DNA: TGTGCCAGCAGAGCGGGACTGCGGTACCAAGAGACCCAGTACTTC
V: TRBV19; D: NA; J: TRBJ2-1; CDR3: CASSMSQGFYNEQFF; DNA: TGTGCCAGTAGTATGAGCCAGGGTTTTTACAATGAGCAGTTCTTC
V: TRBV7-9; D: TRBD1; J: TRBJ1-5; CDR3: CASSYSTGGANQPQHF; DNA: TGTGCCAGCAGCTACTCGACAGGGGGCGCGAATCAGCCCCAGCATTTT
V: TRBV6-4; D: NA; J: TRBJ2-1; CDR3: CASSDSYFSYNEQFF; DNA: TGTGCCAGCAGTGACTCGTACTTCTCCTACAATGAGCAGTTCTTC
V: TRBV6-1; D: NA; J: TRBJ1-2; CDR3: CASSDFAGGYTF; DNA: TGTGCCAGCAGTGACTTTGCGGGGGGCTACACCTTC
V: TRBV10-2; D: NA; J: TRBJ2-3; CDR3: CATGPIPSTDTQYF; DNA: TGCGCCACCGGTCCAATTCCTAGCACAGATACGCAGTATTTT
V: TRBV10-1; D: TRBD2; J: TRBJ2-7; CDR3: CASSAGPTAGGRYEQYF; DNA: TGCGCCAGCAGTGCTGGCCCAACAGCGGGAGGGAGGTACGAGCAGTACTTC
V: TRBV5-1; D: TRBD2; J: TRBJ2-7; CDR3: CASSQFGTRGMGEQYF; DNA: TGCGCCAGCAGCCAATTCGGGACTAGGGGCATGGGGGAGCAGTACTTC
V: TRBV5-1; D: NA; J: TRBJ1-1; CDR3: CASSLIQGSGYTEAFF; DNA: TGCGCCAGCAGCTTGATCCAGGGCTCCGGGTACACTGAAGCTTTCTTT
V: TRBV9; D: TRBD1; J: TRBJ2-2; CDR3: CASSVYGQGASTGELFF; DNA: TGTGCCAGCAGCGTCTATGGACAGGGGGCAAGCACCGGGGAGCTGTTTTTT
V: TRBV6-1; D: TRBD1; J: TRBJ2-7; CDR3: CASIIQGAISEQYF; DNA: TGTGCCAGCATAATACAGGGGGCTATTTCCGAGCAGTACTTC
V: TRBV18; D: NA; J: TRBJ1-1; CDR3: CASSAGGPSIEAFF; DNA: TGTGCCAGCTCGGCGGGGGGGCCCTCTATAGAAGCTTTCTTT
V: TRBV5-4; D: NA; J: TRBJ2-2; CDR3: CASSLDRAGELFF; DNA: TGTGCCAGCAGCTTGGACAGGGCCGGGGAGCTGTTTTTT
V: TRBV4-1; D: NA; J: TRBJ1-6; CDR3: CASSQEWWTSRSPLHF; DNA: TGCGCCAGCAGCCAAGAATGGTGGACAAGCAGGTCACCCCTCCACTTT
V: TRBV27; D: TRBD2; J: TRBJ2-7; CDR3: CASSFLGGTRAEQYF; DNA: TGTGCCAGCAGTTTCCTAGGGGGGACTAGGGCCGAGCAGTACTTC
V: TRBV9; D: TRBD2; J: TRBJ2-7; CDR3: CASSTMTSGSYEQYF; DNA: TGTGCCAGCAGCACCATGACTAGCGGGAGCTACGAGCAGTACTTC
V: TRBV7-2; D: NA; J: TRBJ1-6; CDR3: CASSLAFRGIGSPLHF; DNA: TGTGCCAGCAGCTTAGCGTTCAGGGGTATTGGTTCACCCCTCCACTTT
V: TRBV23-1; D: TRBD1; J: TRBJ2-1; CDR3: CASSRDRDYNEQFF; DNA: TGCGCCAGCAGTCGGGACAGGGACTACAATGAGCAGTTCTTC
V: TRBV30; D: NA; J: TRBJ1-1; CDR3: CAYLEWNTEAFF; DNA: TGTGCATACCTTGAGTGGAACACTGAAGCTTTCTTT
V: TRBV28; D: NA; J: TRBJ2-1; CDR3: CASSLLAEVSYNEQFF; DNA: TGTGCCAGCAGTTTACTAGCAGAAGTCTCCTACAATGAGCAGTTCTTC
V: TRBV5-1; D: TRBD2; J: TRBJ2-7; CDR3: CASSLALAGNYEQYF; DNA: TGCGCCAGCAGCTTGGCGCTAGCGGGGAACTACGAGCAGTACTTC
V: TRBV7-6; D: NA; J: TRBJ2-2; CDR3: CASSSRSTGELFF; DNA: TGTGCCAGCAGCTCCCGGAGCACCGGGGAGCTGTTTTTT
V: TRBV19; D: NA; J: TRBJ1-1; CDR3: CASSSSGMNTEAFF; DNA: TGTGCCAGTAGTAGTAGCGGGATGAACACTGAAGCTTTCTTT
V: TRBV27; D: TRBD1; J: TRBJ2-1; CDR3: CATSSGTAWSSEQFF; DNA: TGTGCCACCAGTTCCGGGACAGCTTGGTCAAGTGAGCAGTTCTTC
V: TRBV4-1; D: NA; J: TRBJ2-7; CDR3: CASSPNREYEQYF; DNA: TGCGCCAGCAGCCCTAACCGGGAGTACGAGCAGTACTTC
V: TRBV6-6; D: NA; J: TRBJ1-4; CDR3: CASTLQGTNEKLFF; DNA: TGTGCCAGCACCTTACAGGGCACTAATGAAAAACTGTTTTTT
V: TRBV5-1; D: TRBD1; J: TRBJ2-2; CDR3: CASSRDRGDTGELFF; DNA: TGCGCCAGCAGCCGGGACAGGGGGGACACCGGGGAGCTGTTTTTT
V: TRBV11-2; D: NA; J: TRBJ2-3; CDR3: CASSSQGLDTQYF; DNA: TGTGCCAGCAGCTCTCAGGGACTGGATACGCAGTATTTT
V: TRBV6-1; D: NA; J: TRBJ2-3; CDR3: CASSVGGGADTQYF; DNA: TGTGCCAGCAGTGTGGGGGGAGGAGCAGATACGCAGTATTTT
V: TRBV10-1; D: NA; J: TRBJ2-1; CDR3: CASSESTQAGVDEQFF; DNA: TGCGCCAGCAGTGAGTCGACTCAGGCAGGGGTTGATGAGCAGTTCTTC
V: TRBV28; D: TRBD1; J: TRBJ1-4; CDR3: CASSPGTGGLREKLFF; DNA: TGTGCCAGCAGCCCCGGGACAGGGGGTTTAAGGGAAAAACTGTTTTTT
V: TRBV30; D: NA; J: TRBJ1-6; CDR3: CAWRRWTVSSYNSPLHF; DNA: TGTGCCTGGAGGAGGTGGACAGTTAGCTCCTATAATTCACCCCTCCACTTT
V: TRBV13; D: TRBD2; J: TRBJ2-1; CDR3: CASSSAGGQQFF; DNA: TGTGCCAGCAGCTCCGCGGGGGGCCAGCAGTTCTTC
V: TRBV28; D: NA; J: TRBJ2-5; CDR3: CASSSSRMQYF; DNA: TGTGCCAGCAGTTCCTCGCGCATGCAGTACTTC
V: TRBV5-4; D: TRBD1; J: TRBJ1-1; CDR3: CASSAELQGPGEAFF; DNA: TGTGCCAGCAGCGCAGAATTACAGGGGCCGGGTGAAGCTTTCTTT
V: TRBV27; D: TRBD1; J: TRBJ1-4; CDR3: CASSPRGTAEKLFF; DNA: TGTGCCAGCAGTCCCCGAGGGACAGCCGAAAAACTGTTTTTT
V: TRBV25-1; D: TRBD1; J: TRBJ2-1; CDR3: CASSDRDRAWDEQFF; DNA: TGTGCCAGCAGTGATCGGGACAGGGCATGGGATGAGCAGTTCTTC
V: TRBV5-6; D: TRBD1; J: TRBJ1-4; CDR3: CASSFYGTGPEKLFF; DNA: TGTGCCAGCAGCTTCTACGGGACAGGGCCGGAAAAACTGTTTTTT
V: TRBV4-1; D: NA; J: TRBJ1-4; CDR3: CASSQVRNEKLFF; DNA: TGCGCCAGCAGCCAAGTCCGTAATGAAAAACTGTTTTTT
V: TRBV10-3; D: NA; J: TRBJ2-7; CDR3: CAISDRGPGEQYF; DNA: TGTGCCATCAGTGACAGGGGTCCAGGCGAGCAGTACTTC
V: TRBV5-1; D: TRBD1; J: TRBJ2-7; CDR3: CASSFGDRGDEQYF; DNA: TGCGCCAGCAGCTTCGGGGACAGGGGAGACGAGCAGTACTTC